The next 13 T cell receptor beta chains were all read from a single sample in a study of blood T cell repertoires in COVID-19. Data came from immunoSEQ multiplex PCR; TCRdb stores just in-frame clones and leaves some out. The table shows approximately 98,000 clones, with about four fifths occurring only once. Sequencing was carried out using peripheral blood. Every receptor here comes from an older woman with acute or convalescent COVID-19.

The V gene is TRBV24-1, the J gene TRBJ2-5; 11 nucleotides align to TRBD1. The CDR3 has 15 amino acids. V was clipped by 4 bases and J by 5 bases; unmatched bases: 5. CDR1 is KGHDR and CDR2 is SFDVKD in the germline V gene. The CDR3 sequence: CATSEDRGLLETQYF. CDR3 nucleotide sequence: TGTGCCACCAGTGAGGACAGGGGGCTTTTGGAGACCCAGTACTTC.

The genes are TRBV27 and TRBJ1-1; no definite D call. The CDR3 length is 13 residues. The germline gives CDR1 MNHEY, CDR2 SMNVEV (reference sequence). V was trimmed by 0 bases and J by 10 bases, leaving 12 bases between them. In nucleotides, the CDR3 is TGTGCCAGCAGTTTATCGCTAGGAGGGCCAGCTTTCTTT. Translated, it gives CASSLSLGGPAFF.

The V and J genes are TRBV28 and TRBJ1-4, with D perhaps matching TRBD1 (5 bases). V was trimmed by 7 bases and J by 4 bases, leaving 7 bases between them. The V gene's germline CDR1 is MDHEN and CDR2 SYDVKM. This CDR3 is 12 amino acids long. CDR3 bases: TGTGCCAGCACCCAGGGTAATGAAAAACTGTTTTTT. This translates into CASTQGNEKLFF.

J is TRBJ1-1 and V is TRBV3-1 (or the pseudogene TRBV3-2), with 10 nucleotides matching TRBD1. Trimming removed 4 bases from V and 1 base from J; junction bases left unmatched: 3. Germline values: CDR1 LGHDT, CDR2 YNNKEL (reference sequence). CDR3 length equals 15 residues. The CDR3 nucleotides read TGTGCCAGCAGCCTATGGACAGGGGGGAACACTGAAGCTTTCTTT. It yields the protein CASSLWTGGNTEAFF.

This clone has just a few counts. CDR3 sequence (DNA): TGTGCCAGCAGTCAAAAACGGCAGGGGGCAGGGACTGAAGCTTTCTTT. Its protein product is CASSQKRQGAGTEAFF. The chain uses TRBV6-6 and TRBJ1-1, with 8 bases matching TRBD1. This CDR3 has 16 residues. Germline CDR1 is MNHNY and CDR2 is SVGAGI (reference sequence). The ends lost 5 bases at V and 5 bases at J; junction bases unmatched: 13.

V and J are TRBV9 and TRBJ2-3, with TRBD2 matching over 15 bases. V trimming: 4 bases; J trimming: 7 bases; junction bases outside the gene matches: 7. Germline loops: CDR1 SGDLS, CDR2 YYNGEE. The CDR3 length is 16 residues. CDR3 nucleotides: TGTGCCAGCAGCCTCAGGACTAGCGGGGGGGCAAATACGCAGTATTTT. It encodes CASSLRTSGGANTQYF.

This clone has just one count. The chain is built from TRBV29-1 and TRBJ2-3; 7 positions agree with TRBD2. The V segment lost 0 bases and the J segment 2 bases; nucleotides outside the gene matches: 11. This CDR3 has 17 amino acids. Germline CDR1 and CDR2: SQVTM and ANQGSEA. The CDR3 DNA is TGCAGCGTTGAAGATTCGGGGAGGAGCGGGATCACAGATACGCAGTATTTT. As protein: CSVEDSGRSGITDTQYF.

This clone was counted a single time. This chain uses TRBV6-5 with TRBJ2-2; no clear D. The CDR3 runs 12 residues. CDR1 is MNHEY, CDR2 SVGAGI, per germline. The germline V and J ends were trimmed by 9 bases and 8 bases, with 13 bases remaining between them. The CDR3 DNA follows: TGTGCCAGTTGCCTCCCGACTGGGGAGCTGTTTTTT. Encoded protein: CASCLPTGELFF.

This clone showed up just a few times. V and J are TRBV12-3 or TRBV12-4 and TRBJ1-6; D ambiguous. Trimming removed 2 bases at V and 10 bases at J, with 9 bases between. The CDR3 has 13 amino acids. The CDR3 here is CASSLKEGSPLHF. For the CDR3, the DNA is TGTGCCAGCAGTTTAAAAGAGGGATCACCCCTCCACTTT.

The V call is TRBV28, the J call TRBJ1-3; D uncertain. The V gene's germline CDR1 is MDHEN and CDR2 SYDVKM. This CDR3 has 13 residues. Trimming took off 7 bases at V and 4 bases at J, with 11 bases between the two ends. For the CDR3, the DNA is TGTGCCAGCACCCCAGGCAGGGGAAACACCATATATTTT. It specifies CASTPGRGNTIYF.

V is TRBV27 and J is TRBJ2-1; 8 positions agree with TRBD2. V trimming: 5 bases; J trimming: 2 bases; junction bases outside the gene matches: 11. Germline V CDR1 and CDR2: MNHEY, SMNVEV (reference sequence). The CDR3 has 17 residues. The CDR3 sequence is CASSLYMSGGPYNEQFF. CDR3 nucleotide sequence: TGTGCCAGCAGTCTATATATGAGCGGGGGACCCTACAATGAGCAGTTCTTC.

The CDR3 is CASSQGGVSYNEQFF. The CDR3 DNA reads as TGTGCCAGCTCACAGGGCGGGGTCTCCTACAATGAGCAGTTCTTC. This chain connects TRBV18 to TRBJ2-1; TRBD2 might be the D (6 bases). Germline values: CDR1 KGHSH, CDR2 LQKENI. Trimming took off 4 bases at V and 0 bases at J, with 10 bases between the two ends. The CDR3 runs 15 residues.

The chain links TRBV9 to TRBJ2-2; D uncertain. V was clipped by 0 bases and J by 7 bases, with 13 bases between them. Germline CDR1 is SGDLS and CDR2 is YYNGEE. The CDR3 is 15 amino acids. Written as DNA, the CDR3 is TGTGCCAGCAGCGTAGGCAGATACTCAGGCGGGGAGCTGTTTTTT. It encodes CASSVGRYSGGELFF.